One T cell receptor beta chain is described in this entry. This sample is drawn from a study of blood T cell repertoires in COVID-19. Across the study: PBMCs, B-cell-depleted T cells, or T cells were the source of the cDNA or gDNA that made up the material.

Only in-frame clones appear in the TCRdb table, and some are missing; sequencing was by immunoSEQ multiplex PCR. In the table there are over 100,000 clones, roughly 83% of which are singletons. Per the germline V gene, CDR1 is MGHRA and CDR2 is YSYEKL. Trimming removed 5 bases from V and 3 bases from J, with 11 bases in between. The CDR3 spans 13 residues. The sequence came from a woman in her 70s with acute or convalescent COVID-19. The sample consisted of peripheral blood. J is TRBJ2-7 and V is TRBV4-1, with a possible D match to TRBD1 (6 bases). The CDR3 here is CASSSWDNYEQYF. Written as DNA, the CDR3 is TGCGCCAGCAGCTCCTGGGACAACTACGAGCAGTACTTC.